The text below deals with one T cell receptor beta chain. The data stem from a study of T cells after yellow fever vaccination. The V end was cut by 2 bases, the J end by 5 bases, with 7 bases between. This CDR3 spans 12 amino acids. The germline gives CDR1 SGHNT, CDR2 YYREEE (reference sequence). TCR cDNA, made by 5'RACE template switching, carried an added universal primer site and UMIs. TCRdb processed the 5' RACE reads anew with MiXCR; each CDR3 protein has one entry. The sample lists around 330,000 distinct CDR3 sequences, approximately 3.9% occurring once. This sequence originates from a man younger than 35 who received the YFV17D yellow fever vaccine. This chain links TRBV5-4 with TRBJ1-1, with D hard to call. Sample: PBMCs, taken on the day of the yellow fever booster vaccination. DNA of the CDR3: TGTGCCAGCAGCTTTCAGGAGACTGAAGCTTTCTTT. Amino acids: CASSFQETEAFF.